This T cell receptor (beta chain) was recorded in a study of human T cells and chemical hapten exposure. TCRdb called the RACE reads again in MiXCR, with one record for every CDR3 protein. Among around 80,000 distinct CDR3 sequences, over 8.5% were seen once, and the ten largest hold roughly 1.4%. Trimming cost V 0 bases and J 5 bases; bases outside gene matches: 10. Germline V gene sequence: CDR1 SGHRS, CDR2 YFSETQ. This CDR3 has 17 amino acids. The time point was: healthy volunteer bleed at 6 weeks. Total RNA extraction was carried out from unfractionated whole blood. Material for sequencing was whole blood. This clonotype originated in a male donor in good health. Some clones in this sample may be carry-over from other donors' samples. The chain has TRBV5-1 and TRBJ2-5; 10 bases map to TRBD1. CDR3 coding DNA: TGCGCCAGCAGCTTGGCTGTATCCGGGACAGGGGCCGAGACCCAGTACTTC. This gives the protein CASSLAVSGTGAETQYF.